Listed here is a single T cell receptor beta chain. What it recognizes is unknown. The data were taken from a study of CD8 T cells in Susac syndrome. Notes on the study in general: The authors found sixteen Susac-specific public clones in total CD8+ repertoires and a few in CD8+ TEMRA repertoires.

Random hexamers were used to reverse transcribe 0.5 to 1 ug of RNA. Across 54 Vbeta and 13 Jbeta, TCR beta CDR3 was amplified with immunoSEQ multiplex PCR. MiXCR, applied by TCRdb to the immunoSEQ multiplex PCR reads, yields one record per CDR3 protein. The table has around 100,000 distinct CDR3 sequences, 95% seen once; the top ten hold around 0.3%. Per germline, CDR1 SNHLY and CDR2 FYNNEI. Trimming left V 6 bases short and J 2 bases short, with 5 bases between. CDR3 length: 12 residues. This sequence joins TRBV2 and TRBJ2-1, with D hard to call. This receptor was identified in a human donor with Susac syndrome. The source material was CD8+ T cells from PBMCs. This CDR3 reads CASSPPYNEQFF. The CDR3 DNA follows: TGTGCCAGCAGCCCCCCCTACAATGAGCAGTTCTTC.